Following are 24 T cell receptor beta chains from one sample sequenced in a study of blood T cell repertoires in COVID-19. The protocol was immunoSEQ multiplex PCR, while the TCRdb copy is restricted to in-frame clones and leaves out a portion. The repertoire has approximately 230,000 clones, around nine tenths of them found once; the top ten carry under 2.5%. Sequencing was performed on PBMCs or T cells enriched from blood (not recorded which). The source of these receptors is a woman under 30 who had recovered from COVID-19.

V is TRBV2 and J is TRBJ1-5; no clear D gene. Germline CDR1 is SNHLY and CDR2 is FYNNEI. There are 12 residues in the CDR3. V was trimmed by 3 bases and J by 7 bases, leaving 7 bases between them. CDR3 sequence reads: CASSDGYQPQHF. CDR3 DNA sequence: TGTGCCAGCAGTGACGGGTACCAGCCCCAGCATTTT.

The J gene is TRBJ1-6, the V gene TRBV7-2; TRBD1 aligns across 9 bases. Germline V gene data show CDR1 as SGHTA and CDR2 as FQGNSA. The CDR3 consists of 16 residues. Trimming at V came to 5 bases and at J to 2 bases, leaving 4 bases not matched to a gene. This CDR3 reads CASSTRQGAYNSPLHF. CDR3 nucleotides: TGTGCCAGCAGCACAAGACAGGGGGCCTATAATTCACCCCTCCACTTT.

The chain links TRBV19 to TRBJ2-5; D not resolved. This CDR3 has 14 residues. V was clipped by 3 bases and J by 0 bases, with 8 bases between them. Germline V gene lookup returns CDR1 LNHDA and CDR2 SQIVND (reference sequence). This CDR3 reads CASSIPSNQETQYF. The CDR3 bases are TGTGCCAGTAGTATCCCTAGTAACCAAGAGACCCAGTACTTC.

This chain uses TRBV10-3 with TRBJ1-4; D gene ambiguous. CDR1 and CDR2 from the germline V gene are ENHRY and SYGVKD. The germline V and J ends were trimmed by 6 bases and 6 bases, with 17 bases remaining between them. The CDR3 consists of 15 residues. CDR3 residues: CAISPRGRGDEKLFF. The CDR3 nucleotides read TGTGCCATCAGCCCCCGCGGCCGTGGTGATGAAAAACTGTTTTTT.

The rearrangement links TRBV5-1 to TRBJ2-1; D ambiguous. Deletions cut 0 bases from V and 6 bases from J, with 16 bases between. The CDR3 totals 16 residues. Per germline, CDR1 SGHRS and CDR2 YFSETQ. CDR3 in amino acids: CASSLDRPKVGNEQFF. CDR3 sequence (DNA): TGCGCCAGCAGCTTGGACAGACCAAAGGTTGGCAATGAGCAGTTCTTC.

The rearrangement links TRBV3-1 (or the pseudogene TRBV3-2) to TRBJ2-1; TRBD2 matches at 7 bases. Germline V gene lookup returns CDR1 LGHDT and CDR2 YNNKEL (reference sequence). The V gene end was trimmed by 5 bases and the J gene end by 9 bases; junction bases not matched to a gene: 7. The CDR3 totals 13 residues. CDR3 sequence (DNA): TGTGCCAGCAGCAGGGGACTACCCGGTGAGCAGTTCTTC. This codes for CASSRGLPGEQFF.

This chain links TRBV6-5 with TRBJ1-5, with D hard to call. Germline V gene sequence: CDR1 MNHEY, CDR2 SVGAGI. The CDR3 consists of 14 residues. V dropped 0 bases and J dropped 4 bases, with 7 bases sitting between them. CDR3 loop: CASSYSFGNQPQHF. For the CDR3, the DNA is TGTGCCAGCAGTTACTCGTTCGGTAATCAGCCCCAGCATTTT.

The CDR3: CASSYSSGLHTDTQYF. The CDR3 bases are TGTGCCAGCAGTTACTCGTCAGGACTTCACACAGATACGCAGTATTTT. V usage is TRBV6-5 and J usage is TRBJ2-3, with TRBD2 as a possible D gene (5 bases). V gave up 0 bases and J gave up 2 bases, with 12 bases separating them. The CDR3 loop spans 16 amino acids. Germline V gene sequence: CDR1 MNHEY, CDR2 SVGAGI.

The chain joins TRBV18 to TRBJ1-2; TRBD1 might be the D (6 bases). CDR3 size: 14 residues. Trimming removed 6 bases at V and 4 bases at J, with 15 bases between. In germline, CDR1 is KGHSH, CDR2 LQKENI. The CDR3 loop reads CASSPETGAYGYTF. The CDR3 coding sequence is TGTGCCAGCTCCCCTGAGACAGGAGCCTATGGCTACACCTTC.

This chain links TRBV7-2 with TRBJ2-3; D may be TRBD1 (6 bases). Germline lookup yields CDR1 SGHTA and CDR2 FQGNSA. The CDR3 length is 14 residues. The V end was cut by 7 bases, the J end by 2 bases, with 13 bases between. The CDR3 bases are TGTGCCAGCATCCGGGACAAATACACAGATACGCAGTATTTT. This gives the protein CASIRDKYTDTQYF.

This rearrangement joins TRBV28 to TRBJ2-3; D gene uncertain. Germline CDR1 MDHEN, CDR2 SYDVKM. This CDR3 contains 15 residues. V lost 3 bases, J lost 4 bases, and 14 bases lay in between. The CDR3 loop reads CASSLWRGRADTQYF. In DNA form, the CDR3 reads TGTGCCAGCAGTTTGTGGAGAGGTCGGGCAGATACGCAGTATTTT.

The rearrangement uses TRBV28 and TRBJ1-2; 7 positions agree with TRBD1. The CDR3 has 15 amino acids. J gave up 2 bases and V 5 bases, and 8 bases lay outside the gene matches. Looked up from germline, CDR1 is MDHEN and CDR2 is SYDVKM. The CDR3 region is CASSRSQGVNYGYTF. For the CDR3, the DNA is TGTGCCAGCAGTCGGTCTCAGGGGGTGAACTATGGCTACACCTTC.

The CDR3 DNA reads TGCGCCAGCAGCACGGGACTAGCGGGATCCGACGAGCAGTACTTC. Amino acids: CASSTGLAGSDEQYF. The chain carries TRBV5-1 and TRBJ2-7, with TRBD2 matching over 13 bases. With 4 bases clipped from V and 5 bases from J, the junction kept 6 bases outside the gene matches. This CDR3 region has 15 residues. From germline, CDR1 is SGHRS and CDR2 YFSETQ.

J is TRBJ1-1 and V is TRBV4-3; D remains ambiguous. From germline, CDR1 is LGHNA and CDR2 YSLEER. CDR3 length: 17 residues. The V gene lost 0 bases and the J gene lost 2 bases, with 16 bases spanning the gap. The CDR3 here is CASSQDPEGARNTEAFF. The CDR3 bases are TGCGCCAGCAGCCAAGATCCAGAAGGAGCCAGAAACACTGAAGCTTTCTTT.

J is TRBJ1-2 and V is TRBV7-6; TRBD1 aligns across 11 bases. The length of the CDR3 is 18 residues. Germline CDR1 and CDR2: SGHVS and FNYEAQ. The V and J ends lost 1 base and 5 bases, in that order; junction bases with no gene match: 12. CDR3 amino acids: CASSLVRGDRGAPYGYTF. The CDR3, as DNA: TGTGCCAGCAGCTTAGTCCGGGGGGACAGGGGGGCCCCATATGGCTACACCTTC. Based on the CDR3 plus reference TRBV7-6 and TRBJ1-2, the full variable domain is GAGVSQSPRYKVTKRGQDVALRCDPISGHVSLYWYRQALGQGPEFLTYFNYEAQQDKSGLPNDRFSAERPEGSISTLTIQRTEQRDSAMYRCASSLVRGDRGAPYGYTFGSGTRLTVV.

The chain combines TRBV7-2 with TRBJ2-3, with D possibly being TRBD2 (6 bases). CDR1 is SGHTA and CDR2 is FQGNSA in the germline V gene. The V end lost 3 bases, the J end lost 4 bases, and 8 bases lay between the germline ends. The CDR3 spans 13 residues. The CDR3 region is CASSFAGPDTQYF. CDR3 sequence (DNA): TGTGCCAGCAGCTTCGCGGGACCAGATACGCAGTATTTT.

The rearrangement uses TRBV20-1 and TRBJ1-6; D is ambiguous. This CDR3 is built from 13 residues. V was cut by 3 bases and J by 7 bases, with 10 bases left in between. From germline, CDR1 is DFQATT and CDR2 SNEGSKA (reference sequence). The CDR3 region has the DNA TGCAGTGCTAGTGCACCCCTAAATTCACCCCTCCACTTT. Its translation is CSASAPLNSPLHF.

V and J are TRBV7-9 and TRBJ1-2; possible D gene TRBD1, 5 bases. Trimming shortened V by 1 base and J by 2 bases, and 8 bases separated the two germline ends. Germline CDR1 SEHNR, CDR2 FQNEAQ (reference sequence). This CDR3 spans 14 amino acids. CDR3 sequence reads: CASSLVQANYGYTF. DNA of the CDR3: TGTGCCAGCAGCTTAGTACAGGCGAACTATGGCTACACCTTC.

V and J are TRBV2 and TRBJ1-6; D remains ambiguous. The CDR3 consists of 13 residues. V was trimmed by 8 bases and J by 7 bases, leaving 12 bases between them. Germline V CDR1 and CDR2: SNHLY, FYNNEI. CDR3 DNA sequence: TGTGCCAGCGGGCCCCTTCCGAATTCACCCCTCCACTTT. This codes for CASGPLPNSPLHF.

The chain carries TRBV12-5 and TRBJ1-4, with TRBD1 matching over 7 bases. The ends lost 4 bases at V and 5 bases at J; junction bases unmatched: 13. The length of the CDR3 is 17 residues. Per the germline V gene, CDR1 is LGHNT and CDR2 is FRNRAP. DNA for the CDR3: TGTGCTAGTGGTTCCCCGCCGCCCGACAGGGCAAATGAAAAACTGTTTTTT. Its translation: CASGSPPPDRANEKLFF.

A single count supports this clone. The CDR3 here is CASSPSGQGLGGYTF. The CDR3 nucleotides read TGTGCCAGCAGCCCCTCCGGACAGGGGCTTGGTGGCTACACCTTC. This chain links TRBV7-2 with TRBJ1-2; 9 nucleotides agree with TRBD1. The CDR3 runs 15 residues. Germline CDR1 reads SGHTA; CDR2 reads FQGNSA. V lost 5 bases, J lost 7 bases, and 11 bases stayed unmatched.

The chain uses TRBV2 and TRBJ2-1, with 7 positions matching TRBD2. The J segment lost 8 bases and the V segment lost 3 bases, leaving 7 bases of the junction unmatched. CDR1 and CDR2 (germline): SNHLY, FYNNEI. The length of the CDR3 is 14 residues. In DNA form, the CDR3 reads TGTGCCAGCAGTGAGTGGCGGGAGTACGATGAGCAGTTCTTC. This sequence encodes CASSEWREYDEQFF. The full variable domain, its missing parts supplied by reference TRBV2 and TRBJ2-1, is EPEVTQTPSHQVTQMGQEVILRCVPISNHLYFYWYRQILGQKVEFLVSFYNNEISEKSEIFDDQFSVERPDGSNFTLKIRSTKLEDSAMYFCASSEWREYDEQFFGPGTRLTVL.

The chain links TRBV9 to TRBJ2-7; D might be TRBD2 (5 bases). This CDR3 is 16 amino acids long. The V end lost 3 bases, the J end lost 6 bases, and 22 bases lay between the germline ends. Germline V CDR1 and CDR2: SGDLS, YYNGEE. CDR3 nucleotide sequence: TGTGCCAGCAGCGCGGGCCTTGGCAGGAGGCCTCTCGAGCAGTACTTC. The encoded protein is CASSAGLGRRPLEQYF.

This rearrangement joins TRBV10-1 to TRBJ1-2, with 8 bases matching TRBD1. V lost 10 bases to trimming and J lost 8 bases; unmatched junction nucleotides: 6. Germline lookup yields CDR1 WNHNN and CDR2 SYGVQD (reference sequence). The CDR3 spans 11 residues. The chain's CDR3 is CAIRTGWGYTF. The CDR3 DNA sequence: TGCGCCATTCGGACAGGGTGGGGCTACACCTTC.